These T cell receptor beta chains were read from a single sample in a study of T cells in Graves' hyperthyroidism and ophthalmopathy. Each CDR3 protein is one row after TCRdb ran MiXCR on the multiplex PCR reads. The repertoire holds approximately 370,000 distinct CDR3 sequences, with approximately 18% as singletons. The sequencing input was blood. The receptors stem from a woman aged 25 to 39 with Graves' hyperthyroidism that later progressed to Graves' ophthalmopathy. Both conserved end residues are part of each CDR3. Each record gives: clone size, CDR3 length, D gene, J gene, V gene, CDR3 DNA, CDR3 protein. The D gene is left open where the match is weak. Some rows mark clone size as missing; the rest say once, few, many or name a class of expanded clone.

>many|12|-|TRBJ2-2|TRBV29-1
TGCAGCGTTGCCGGGGCGACCGGGGAGCTGTTTTTT
CSVAGATGELFF
>many|14|-|TRBJ2-2|TRBV11-2
TGTGCCAGCAGCTTAGGACTAGACACCGGGGAGCTGTTTTTT
CASSLGLDTGELFF
>-|14|-|TRBJ2-1|TRBV2
TGTGCCAGCCAAGGGACACCTTCCTACAATGAGCAGTTCTTC
CASQGTPSYNEQFF
>many|16|TRBD1|TRBJ1-2|TRBV29-1
TGCAGCGTTGAAGGGGGAGGACAGGGGTCTAACTATGGCTACACCTTC
CSVEGGGQGSNYGYTF
>few|16|-|TRBJ2-7|TRBV5-1
TGCGCCAGCAGCTTGGCGGCTAGCACGGGTCCTTCGAAGCAGTACTTC
CASSLAASTGPSKQYF
>-|13|-|TRBJ2-7|TRBV4-1
TGCGCCAGCAGCCAAGATGTTGGAGGCGAGCAGTACTTC
CASSQDVGGEQYF
>many|13|TRBD1|TRBJ2-5|TRBV3-1
TGTGCCAGCAGCGAGACAGGGGGAGAGACCCAGTACTTC
CASSETGGETQYF
>many|14|-|TRBJ2-3|TRBV11-2
TGCGCCAGCAGCTTGGGACTCAGCACAGATACGCAGTATTTT
CASSLGLSTDTQYF
>many|15|TRBD1|TRBJ1-6|TRBV5-1
TGCGCCAGCAGCTTGGAGGGGGCTCAGGGTTCACCCCTCCACTTT
CASSLEGAQGSPLHF
>many|15|-|TRBJ2-1|TRBV6-6
TGTGCCAGCAGTTACTCTTCTCAGGGCCTCAAGGAGCAGTTCTTC
CASSYSSQGLKEQFF
>many|16|TRBD1|TRBJ1-2|TRBV6-2/TRBV6-3
TGTGCCAGCAGCCCTCAGGGGGCGGCTAGAATAGATGGCTACACCTTC
CASSPQGAARIDGYTF
>-|14|-|TRBJ1-2|TRBV3-1
TGTGCCAGCAGCCAAGAGGGGGGAAGTTGGGGCTACACCTTC
CASSQEGGSWGYTF
>many|11|-|TRBJ2-7|TRBV29-1
TGCAGCGTTCGGGCCTTTAACGAGCAGTACTTC
CSVRAFNEQYF
>-|17|-|TRBJ2-1|TRBV5-1
TGCGCCAGCAGCCAAGAGCCAGGGTTTAGCTCCTACAATGAGCAGTTCTTC
CASSQEPGFSSYNEQFF
>many|11|-|TRBJ1-1|TRBV29-1
TGCAGCGTGGTAAGGAACGCTGAAGCTTTCTTT
CSVVRNAEAFF
>few|13|-|TRBJ2-7|TRBV20-1
TGCAGTGCTAGAGATTCACTCAATTACGAGCAGTACTTC
CSARDSLNYEQYF
>many|14|-|TRBJ1-1|TRBV2
TGTGCCAGCAAGCCGAGACAAATGAACACTGAAGCTTTCTTT
CASKPRQMNTEAFF
>many|15|-|TRBJ1-2|TRBV15
TGTGCCACCAGCAGAGTTGGAGGAATAAACTATGGCTACACCTTC
CATSRVGGINYGYTF
>many|13|-|TRBJ1-4|TRBV12-3/TRBV12-4
TGTGCCAGCAGTTCCTCAAATGACAGGAGGGGGTTTTTT
CASSSSNDRRGFF
>-|12|-|TRBJ2-2|TRBV5-1
TGCGCCAGCAGCCTAGCGATCGGGGAGCTGTTTTTT
CASSLAIGELFF
>-|14|TRBD1|TRBJ2-1|TRBV29-1
TGCAGCGTTGAAGCTGGACAGGCAAACAATGAGCAGTTCTTC
CSVEAGQANNEQFF
>many|14|-|TRBJ2-5|TRBV5-5
TGTGCCAGCAGCTTGTCACCAGGGGTTGAGACCCAGTACTTC
CASSLSPGVETQYF
>many|11|-|TRBJ2-1|TRBV6-1
TGTGCCAGCACTGAGTACAATGAGCAGTTCTTC
CASTEYNEQFF
>-|14|-|TRBJ2-1|TRBV11-3
TGTGCCAGCAGCTTAGGGCCAGGGATGGTTGAGCAGTTCTTC
CASSLGPGMVEQFF
>many|13|-|TRBJ1-2|TRBV19
TGTGCCAGTAGTATCCAGACAGCCACCGGCTACACCTTC
CASSIQTATGYTF
>many|16|TRBD1|TRBJ2-1|TRBV5-1
TGCGCCAGCAGCACGCCCAGACAGGGGGCTGGTAATGAGCAGTTCTTC
CASSTPRQGAGNEQFF
>many|18|TRBD1|TRBJ2-5|TRBV5-1
TGCGCCAGCAGCCGCCGGGACAGATCCAACAGGTACCAAGAGACCCAGTACTTC
CASSRRDRSNRYQETQYF
>many|15|-|TRBJ2-3|TRBV20-1
TGCAGTGCCGGGACACGCACTAACCCCCTAGATACGCAGTATTTT
CSAGTRTNPLDTQYF
>-|16|-|TRBJ2-1|TRBV20-1
TGCAGTGCTAGAGATACGACCCGGGGAGAGTACAATGAGCAGTTCTTC
CSARDTTRGEYNEQFF
>-|15|-|TRBJ2-3|TRBV2
TGTGCCAGCAGTGAAGCGGGATTCACCACAGATACGCAGTATTTT
CASSEAGFTTDTQYF
>many|16|-|TRBJ2-7|TRBV27
TGTGCCAGCAGTACCCGCGCCAGGACTCAATCCTACGAGCAGTACTTC
CASSTRARTQSYEQYF
>few|14|-|TRBJ2-7|TRBV9
TGTGCCAGCAGCGTAGGGGACTTCCACTACGAGCAGTACTTC
CASSVGDFHYEQYF
>many|14|-|TRBJ1-1|TRBV5-1
TGCGCCAGCAGCTTGGGGCCGGAGAACACTGAAGCTTTCTTT
CASSLGPENTEAFF
>many|17|-|TRBJ2-2|TRBV19
TGTGCCAGTAGTATAGATCCGGGACGGATGAACACCGGGGAGCTGTTTTTT
CASSIDPGRMNTGELFF
>-|18|TRBD1|TRBJ2-7|TRBV7-9
TGTGCCAGCAGCCTCGGACAGGGTGGTGGTTCGCCCCCCTACGAGCAGTACTTC
CASSLGQGGGSPPYEQYF
>many|14|-|TRBJ2-3|TRBV6-1
TGTGCCAGCCAGCCCATTAAGAATACAGATACGCAGTATTTT
CASQPIKNTDTQYF
>many|16|TRBD1|TRBJ2-3|TRBV19
TGTGCCAGTAGTACCGAGGACAGGGGATACACAGATACGCAGTATTTT
CASSTEDRGYTDTQYF
>few|17|TRBD2|TRBJ2-5|TRBV4-2
TGTGCCAGCAGCCCCGGGGGGGCGGGAGGTACAAAAGAGACCCAGTACTTC
CASSPGGAGGTKETQYF
>few|14|-|TRBJ2-2|TRBV5-4
TGTGCCACCGCAAGTCAGTGGAACACCGGGGAGCTGTTTTTT
CATASQWNTGELFF
>many|12|-|TRBJ1-2|TRBV24-1
TGTGCCACCAGTGAGGATCGGGTTCTCTACACCTTC
CATSEDRVLYTF
>many|12|-|TRBJ1-1|TRBV30
TGTGCCTGGATCAGTGTGAACACTGAAGCTTTCTTT
CAWISVNTEAFF
>few|12|-|TRBJ1-1|TRBV12-3/TRBV12-4
TGTGCCAGCAGCAACTGGGACACTGAAGCTTTCTTT
CASSNWDTEAFF
>few|13|TRBD1|TRBJ2-5|TRBV19
TGTGCCAGTAGTATGACAGGGACGGAGACCCAGTACTTC
CASSMTGTETQYF
>many|17|-|TRBJ1-1|TRBV4-1
TGCGCCAGCAGCCAAGATCCCCCATCGGATAGGAACACTGAAGCTTTCTTT
CASSQDPPSDRNTEAFF
>few|15|TRBD1|TRBJ2-1|TRBV3-1
TGTGCCAGCAGCCAACTCAGGGGGTCCTACAATGAGCAGTTCTTC
CASSQLRGSYNEQFF
>-|19|TRBD2|TRBJ2-5|TRBV7-3
TGTGCCAGCAGCTTAAATCTTCCCCCCCTAGCGGATTCCCTCGTGACCCAGTACTTC
CASSLNLPPLADSLVTQYF
>-|14|-|TRBJ1-2|TRBV7-2
TGTGCCAGCAGCTTAGATGCAGGGCCGAGGGGCTACACCTTC
CASSLDAGPRGYTF
>many|14|-|TRBJ1-2|TRBV7-9
TGTGCCAGCAGCCGCCCCGGCCAGGGCCGTAGCTACACCTTC
CASSRPGQGRSYTF
>-|16|-|TRBJ1-1|TRBV11-2
TGTGCCAGCAGCTTAGATTTCGGGGCGACGAACACTGAAGCTTTCTTT
CASSLDFGATNTEAFF
>-|15|TRBD1|TRBJ2-7|TRBV12-3/TRBV12-4
TGTGCCAGCATGGCTGGACAGGGTGGAATCCACGAGCAGTACTTC
CASMAGQGGIHEQYF
>-|12|-|TRBJ2-1|TRBV20-1
TGCAGTGCTAGGGGTTTTTACAATGAGCAGTTCTTC
CSARGFYNEQFF
>many|15|-|TRBJ2-1|TRBV3-1
TGTGCCAGCAGCCAAGCCCACCTTTTGAACAATGAGCAGTTCTTC
CASSQAHLLNNEQFF
>few|15|TRBD2|TRBJ2-3|TRBV20-1
TGCAGTGCAATCGATATAGCGGGATACCCAGATACGCAGTATTTT
CSAIDIAGYPDTQYF
>few|15|TRBD1|TRBJ1-5|TRBV6-1
TGTGCCAGCAGTCCCCAGGGGGATGATGGTCAGCCCCAGCATTTT
CASSPQGDDGQPQHF
>many|12|-|TRBJ2-1|TRBV3-1
TGTGCCAGCAGCCCATACTACAATGAGCAGTTCTTC
CASSPYYNEQFF